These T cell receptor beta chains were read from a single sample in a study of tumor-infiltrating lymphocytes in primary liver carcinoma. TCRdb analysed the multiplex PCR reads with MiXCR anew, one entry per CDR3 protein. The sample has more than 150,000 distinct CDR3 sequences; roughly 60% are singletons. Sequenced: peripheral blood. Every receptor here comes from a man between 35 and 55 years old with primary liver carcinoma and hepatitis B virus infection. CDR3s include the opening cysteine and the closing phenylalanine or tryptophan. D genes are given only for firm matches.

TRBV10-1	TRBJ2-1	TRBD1	CASSEGDRANEQFF
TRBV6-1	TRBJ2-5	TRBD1	CASSEGQGETQYF
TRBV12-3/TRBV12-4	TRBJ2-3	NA	CASKVEVRVDTQYF
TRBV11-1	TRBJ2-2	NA	CASFLVSANTGELFF
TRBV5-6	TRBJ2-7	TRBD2	CASSLPPGGYSYEQYF
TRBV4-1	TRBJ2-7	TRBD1	CASSQVGDRDLKQYF
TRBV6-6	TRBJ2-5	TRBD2	CASTPSGQETHYF
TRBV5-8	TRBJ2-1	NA	CASSFNRALSSYNEQFF
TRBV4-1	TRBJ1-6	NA	CASSQAGGGVTSPLHF
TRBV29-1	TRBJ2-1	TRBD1	CSVGPRQGSYNEQFF